This paragraph covers one T cell receptor beta chain sequence. There is no known antigen for this receptor. Base qualities are not provided; no much larger clone lies one nucleotide away. At diagnosis, tumor, uninvolved tumor-adjacent lung and peripheral blood were collected and then preserved as a mix of FFPE and fresh-frozen material. Blood samples were analyzed as peripheral blood mononuclear cells for TCR repertoire profiling. The data stem from a study of T cells in localized non-small cell lung cancer (dated by TCRdb to about 2020). General notes on the study: The study examined T cell repertoires in 200 to 250 patients with early-stage NSCLC and compared tumors with uninvolved tumor-adjacent lungs. The cohort consisted of 200 to 300 treatment-naive NSCLC patients whose localized lung tumors had been resected. The mean age of the NSCLC patients was just over 65 years, with 120 to 150 men and 107 women.

Here is what the overall study found, with its caveats: Since the design was exploratory, TCR variables were selected using unadjusted p-values with no false-discovery rate correction. Uninvolved tumor-adjacent lung showed the highest T cell clonality, higher than tumor, which suggests more focused antigenic responses in the uninvolved tumor-adjacent lung. Because multi-region tumor sequencing was not done, intratumor heterogeneity could not be ruled out. Of the top 100 tumor clones, a median of approximately 60 were detected in paired uninvolved adjacent lung; roughly 29 were also among that lung's top 100. Higher T cell density in blood was associated with longer overall survival, whereas higher clonality in adjacent lung was associated with shorter survival.

The germline V gene supplies CDR1 MDHEN and CDR2 SYDVKM. The CDR3, from cysteine to phenylalanine, totals 12 residues. CDR3 DNA is the only sequence kept; it has 36 bases, read in frame from the first base. V and J lose 6 bases and 9 bases, and a span of 12 bases separates them. TCR beta CDR3 regions were sequenced from DNA using the immunoSEQ Assay. For the original study's pipeline: T cell density was computed as TCR beta template counts normalized to usable DNA estimated by amplifying housekeeping genes. The preseqR package was used to estimate richness by extrapolating to 400,000 templates for PBMC samples and to 120,000 templates for tissue samples. Clonality was taken to be one minus Pielou's evenness. To identify tissue-enriched TCRs, differential abundance testing was run on productive amino-acid clonotypes with a minimum total count of 5 and an alpha of 0.1. The Jaccard Index and the Morisita Overlap Index were used to quantify repertoire overlap between compartments. GLIPH clustered TCR beta CDR3s with public tetramer-defined viral CDR3s; viral motifs required at least three viral sequences plus V-gene enrichment. Sourced from immuneACCESS, this table was stored by TCRdb with only in-frame sequences that have V and J called. A share of the clones is absent; for the studies checked, an unresolved V gene accounts for under half, and the remainder has no known explanation. D and trimming were read from the DNA, whereas the V and J calls and clone size are those reported in that table. Present in this sample are tens of thousands of clones, roughly 90% of which were seen just once. The biggest ten clones account for 5% to 6% of the sample.

The sample here was peripheral blood mononuclear cells, taken before any cancer treatment. The rearrangement combines TRBV28 with TRBJ2-4; possibly the D gene is TRBD1, per 6 matching bases. The TCR sequence derives from a male donor older than 55 with stage II lung adenocarcinoma. The CDR3 region reads CASRGARIIQYF. The DNA sequence is as follows: TGTGCCAGCAGGGGGGCACGTATCATTCAGTACTTC.